A selection of T cell receptor beta chains follows, all from one sample in a study of post-analysis software for immune sequencing data. One entry per CDR3 protein, called by TCRdb with MiXCR from the PCR reads. This table holds some 690,000 distinct CDR3 sequences, about 27% found once. The sequenced sample was blood. Source of these receptors: a girl aged 10 to 17 with multiple sclerosis. Each CDR3 is given with its conserved first and last residue. The order of the fields is clone size, V gene, D gene, J gene, CDR3 protein, CDR3 DNA. A D gene is named only where the DNA matches it firmly. The listing skips clone size in some rows; elsewhere it reads once, few, many or a size class.

NA,TRBV28,NA,TRBJ2-3,CASRLPSSRGDTQYF,TGTGCCAGCAGGTTACCCTCTTCTCGCGGAGATACGCAGTATTTT
few,TRBV18,TRBD1,TRBJ2-7,CASSPPGQGFYEQYF,TGTGCCAGCTCACCGCCGGGACAGGGCTTCTACGAGCAGTACTTC
few,TRBV5-1,TRBD1,TRBJ1-1,CASSLGPGQQNTEAFF,TGCGCCAGCAGCTTGGGACCGGGACAGCAGAACACTGAAGCTTTCTTT
NA,TRBV10-3,NA,TRBJ1-2,CAISGAGANYGCTF,TGTGCCATCAGTGGAGCAGGGGCTAACTATGGCTGCACCTTC
few,TRBV20-1,NA,TRBJ2-7,CSASGRLLPSYEQYF,TGCAGTGCTAGCGGGAGACTTCTACCCTCCTACGAGCAGTACTTC
NA,TRBV20-1,NA,TRBJ1-5,CSAPDRAGNQPQHF,TGCAGTGCCCCGGACAGAGCAGGCAATCAGCCCCAGCATTTT
NA,TRBV28,NA,TRBJ1-5,CASSLYPHQPQHF,TGTGCCAGCAGTTTGTACCCCCATCAGCCCCAGCATTTT
NA,TRBV6-5,NA,TRBJ1-2,CASSATGISNYGYTF,TGTGCCAGCAGTGCGACAGGAATTAGTAACTATGGCTACACCTTC
NA,TRBV4-2,NA,TRBJ2-3,CASSQALGPDTQYF,TGTGCCAGCAGCCAAGCTCTGGGCCCGGATACGCAGTATTTT
many,TRBV29-1,TRBD1,TRBJ2-7,CSVEGGQAPYEQYF,TGCAGCGTTGAAGGCGGACAGGCCCCCTACGAGCAGTACTTC
NA,TRBV10-3,NA,TRBJ2-1,CAIGGPGIAGDERFF,TGTGCCATCGGGGGCCCCGGGATAGCGGGCGATGAGCGGTTCTTC
NA,TRBV12-3/TRBV12-4,NA,TRBJ2-1,CASSPQGPPGNGQFF,TGTGCCAGCAGTCCCCAGGGACCTCCGGGCAATGGGCAGTTCTTC
few,TRBV9,NA,TRBJ1-1,CASRDFTGTGARTEAFF,TGTGCCAGCAGAGATTTTACAGGAACGGGGGCCAGGACTGAAGCTTTCTTT
NA,TRBV2,NA,TRBJ1-2,CASRLGQSGYTF,TGTGCCAGCAGACTGGGGCAGTCTGGCTACACCTTC
NA,TRBV6-5,NA,TRBJ2-3,CASSRRDKTTDTQYF,TGTGCCAGCAGTCGACGGGACAAGACCACAGATACGCAGTATTTT
NA,TRBV20-1,NA,TRBJ2-5,CSARDGRTQETQYF,TGCAGTGCTAGAGACGGCCGGACTCAAGAGACCCAGTACTTC
NA,TRBV9,NA,TRBJ2-3,CASSVPLATSTDTQYF,TGTGCCAGCAGCGTCCCCTTAGCGACCAGCACAGATACGCAGTATTTT
NA,TRBV28,NA,TRBJ1-6,CASRAGLSPLHF,TGTGCCAGCAGGGCAGGGTTATCACCCCTCCACTTT
many,TRBV12-3/TRBV12-4,NA,TRBJ1-2,CASSQRNYGYTF,TGTGCCAGCAGTCAGAGGAACTATGGCTACACCTTC
many,TRBV7-2,TRBD2,TRBJ2-5,CASSPQAGGQETQYF,TGTGCCAGCAGCCCGCAAGCGGGAGGGCAAGAGACCCAGTACTTC
few,TRBV11-2,TRBD1,TRBJ2-2,CASSPGQGTPGELFF,TGTGCCAGCAGCCCTGGACAGGGAACCCCCGGGGAGCTGTTTTTT
few,TRBV6-1,TRBD1,TRBJ1-6,CASSRLTGTDSVISPLHF,TGTGCCAGCAGTCGACTTACCGGGACAGACAGCGTGATTTCACCCCTCCACTTT
NA,TRBV27,NA,TRBJ2-1,CASSVTSSSGQFF,TGTGCCAGCAGTGTAACGAGCAGCTCGGGGCAGTTCTTC
NA,TRBV11-2,NA,TRBJ1-1,CASSSDPRVRAFF,TGTGCCAGCAGCTCAGACCCCAGGGTTAGGGCTTTCTTT
NA,TRBV5-1,TRBD1,TRBJ2-5,CASSFRPGQGRQETQYF,TGCGCCAGCAGCTTTAGGCCGGGACAGGGACGACAAGAGACCCAGTACTTC
many,TRBV4-1,TRBD2,TRBJ2-5,CASSQRVSAGGRQETQYF,TGCGCCAGCAGCCAACGAGTATCAGCGGGGGGACGACAAGAGACCCAGTACTTC
NA,TRBV6-5,NA,TRBJ1-2,CASSCSTNAGGYTF,TGTGCCAGCAGTTGCTCGACCAACGCGGGTGGCTACACCTTC
NA,TRBV10-3,NA,TRBJ1-2,CAITADRERYGYTF,TGTGCCATCACCGCGGACAGAGAAAGATATGGCTACACCTTC
few,TRBV20-1,NA,TRBJ2-5,CSAPPGQSQETQYF,TGCAGTGCCCCTCCGGGACAATCCCAAGAGACCCAGTACTTC
NA,TRBV5-5,NA,TRBJ1-1,CASSLGRAYMNTEAFF,TGTGCCAGCAGCTTGGGACGGGCGTACATGAACACTGAAGCTTTCTTT
NA,TRBV5-1,TRBD1,TRBJ1-1,CASSFLTTGVETEAFF,TGCGCCAGCAGCTTTCTTACCACAGGGGTCGAAACTGAAGCTTTCTTT
NA,TRBV12-5,TRBD1,TRBJ2-5,CASGPDRGETQYF,TGTGCTAGTGGTCCGGACAGGGGAGAGACCCAGTACTTC